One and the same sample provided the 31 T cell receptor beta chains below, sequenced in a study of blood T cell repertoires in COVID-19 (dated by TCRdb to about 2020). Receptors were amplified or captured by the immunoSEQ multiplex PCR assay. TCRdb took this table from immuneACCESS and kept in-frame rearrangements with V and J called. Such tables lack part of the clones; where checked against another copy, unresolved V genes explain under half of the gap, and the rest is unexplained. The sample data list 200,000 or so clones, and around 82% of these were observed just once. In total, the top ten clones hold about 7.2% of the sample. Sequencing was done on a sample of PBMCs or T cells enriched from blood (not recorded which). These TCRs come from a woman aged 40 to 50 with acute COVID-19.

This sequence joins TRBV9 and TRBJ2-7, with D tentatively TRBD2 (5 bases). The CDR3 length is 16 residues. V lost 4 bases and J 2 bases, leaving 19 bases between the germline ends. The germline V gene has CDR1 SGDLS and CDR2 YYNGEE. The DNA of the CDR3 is TGTGCCAGCAGCCAAGAGGGATCCTCGGCCCCCTACGAGCAGTACTTC. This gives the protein CASSQEGSSAPYEQYF.

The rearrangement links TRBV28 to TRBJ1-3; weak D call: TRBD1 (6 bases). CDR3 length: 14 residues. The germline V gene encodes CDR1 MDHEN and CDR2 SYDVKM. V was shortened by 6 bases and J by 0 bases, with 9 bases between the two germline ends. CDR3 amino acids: CASRTGGSGNTIYF. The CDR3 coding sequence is TGTGCCAGCAGGACAGGAGGCTCTGGAAACACCATATATTTT.

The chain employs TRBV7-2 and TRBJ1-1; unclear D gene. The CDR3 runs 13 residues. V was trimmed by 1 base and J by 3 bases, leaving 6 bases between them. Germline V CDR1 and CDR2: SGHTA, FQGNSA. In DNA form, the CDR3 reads TGTGCCAGCAGCTTAGTAGAGGACACTGAAGCTTTCTTT. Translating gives CASSLVEDTEAFF.

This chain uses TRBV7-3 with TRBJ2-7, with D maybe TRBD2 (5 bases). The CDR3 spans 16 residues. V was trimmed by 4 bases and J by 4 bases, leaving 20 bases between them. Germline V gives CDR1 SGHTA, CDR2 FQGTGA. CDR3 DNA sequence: TGTGCCAGCAGCTCGCACTCCGGGGAGCGTGGGTACGAGCAGTACTTC. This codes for CASSSHSGERGYEQYF.

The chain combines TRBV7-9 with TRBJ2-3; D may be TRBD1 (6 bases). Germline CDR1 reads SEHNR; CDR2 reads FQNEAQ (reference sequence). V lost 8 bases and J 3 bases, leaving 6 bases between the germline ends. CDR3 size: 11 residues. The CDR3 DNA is TGTGCCAGCCAGGGGACAGATACGCAGTATTTT. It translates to CASQGTDTQYF.

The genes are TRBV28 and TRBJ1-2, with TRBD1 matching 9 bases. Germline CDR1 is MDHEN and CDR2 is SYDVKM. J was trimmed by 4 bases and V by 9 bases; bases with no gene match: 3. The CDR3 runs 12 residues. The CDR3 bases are TGTGCCAGTGGGACAGGGATCTATGGCTACACCTTC. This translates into CASGTGIYGYTF.

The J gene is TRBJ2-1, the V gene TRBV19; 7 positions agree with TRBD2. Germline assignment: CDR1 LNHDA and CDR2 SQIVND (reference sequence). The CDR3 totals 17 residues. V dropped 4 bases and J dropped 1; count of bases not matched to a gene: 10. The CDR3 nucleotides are TGTGCCAGTAGTACTTTTCCTAGCGGATCTTCCTACAATGAGCAGTTCTTC. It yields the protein CASSTFPSGSSYNEQFF. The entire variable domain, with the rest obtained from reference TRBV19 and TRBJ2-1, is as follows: DGGITQSPKYLFRKEGQNVTLSCEQNLNHDAMYWYRQDPGQGLRLIYYSQIVNDFQKGDIAEGYSVSREKKESFPLTVTSAQKNPTAFYLCASSTFPSGSSYNEQFFGPGTRLTVL.

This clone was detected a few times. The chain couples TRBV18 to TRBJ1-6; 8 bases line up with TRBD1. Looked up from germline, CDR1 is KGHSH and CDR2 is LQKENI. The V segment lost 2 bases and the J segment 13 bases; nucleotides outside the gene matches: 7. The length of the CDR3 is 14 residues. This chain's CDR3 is CASSPGDRRPPLHF. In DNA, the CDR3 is TGTGCCAGCTCACCAGGGGACAGGCGGCCTCCCCTCCACTTT. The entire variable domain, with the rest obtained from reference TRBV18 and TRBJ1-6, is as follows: NAGVMQNPRHLVRRRGQEARLRCSPMKGHSHVYWYRQLPEEGLKFMVYLQKENIIDESGMPKERFSAEFPKEGPSILRIQQVVRGDSAAYFCASSPGDRRPPLHFGNGTRLTVT.

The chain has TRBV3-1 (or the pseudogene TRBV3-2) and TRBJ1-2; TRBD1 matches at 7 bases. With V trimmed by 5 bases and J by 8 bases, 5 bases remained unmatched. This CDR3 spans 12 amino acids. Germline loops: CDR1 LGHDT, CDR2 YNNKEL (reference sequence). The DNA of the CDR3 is TGTGCCAGCAGCTTCCAGGGGGGAGGCTACACCTTC. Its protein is CASSFQGGGYTF.

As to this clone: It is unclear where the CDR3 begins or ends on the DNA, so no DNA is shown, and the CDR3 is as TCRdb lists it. The CDR3 is CPGSAVGTGNNQPQHF. The rearrangement joins TRBV22-1 to TRBJ1-5; the table's TRBD1 call for D was not verified on the DNA. TRBV22-1 is deemed a pseudogene. Ends included, the CDR3 has 16 residues.

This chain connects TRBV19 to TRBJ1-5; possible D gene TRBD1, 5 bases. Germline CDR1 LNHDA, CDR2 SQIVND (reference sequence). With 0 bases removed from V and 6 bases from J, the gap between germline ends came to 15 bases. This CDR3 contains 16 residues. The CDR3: CASSIDQGIPPQPQHF. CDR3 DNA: TGTGCCAGTAGTATAGATCAGGGAATTCCGCCTCAGCCCCAGCATTTT. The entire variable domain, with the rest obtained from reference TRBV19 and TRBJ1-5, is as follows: DGGITQSPKYLFRKEGQNVTLSCEQNLNHDAMYWYRQDPGQGLRLIYYSQIVNDFQKGDIAEGYSVSREKKESFPLTVTSAQKNPTAFYLCASSIDQGIPPQPQHFGDGTRLSIL.

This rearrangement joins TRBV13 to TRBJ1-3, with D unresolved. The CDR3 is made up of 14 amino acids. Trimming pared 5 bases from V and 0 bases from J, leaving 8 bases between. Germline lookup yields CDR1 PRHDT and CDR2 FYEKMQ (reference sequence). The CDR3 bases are TGTGCCAGCAGCATGAGATTCTCTGGAAACACCATATATTTT. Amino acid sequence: CASSMRFSGNTIYF.

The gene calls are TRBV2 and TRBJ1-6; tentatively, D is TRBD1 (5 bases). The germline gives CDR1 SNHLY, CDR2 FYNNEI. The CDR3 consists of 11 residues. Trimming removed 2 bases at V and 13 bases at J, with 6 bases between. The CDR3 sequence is CASSESGPLHF. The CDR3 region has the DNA TGTGCCAGCAGTGAATCAGGGCCCCTCCACTTT.

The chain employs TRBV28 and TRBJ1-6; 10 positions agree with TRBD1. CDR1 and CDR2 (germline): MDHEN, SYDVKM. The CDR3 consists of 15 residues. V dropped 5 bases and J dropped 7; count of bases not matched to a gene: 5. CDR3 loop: CASSRRQGANSPLHF. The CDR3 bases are TGTGCCAGCAGTCGTAGACAGGGGGCGAATTCACCCCTCCACTTT.

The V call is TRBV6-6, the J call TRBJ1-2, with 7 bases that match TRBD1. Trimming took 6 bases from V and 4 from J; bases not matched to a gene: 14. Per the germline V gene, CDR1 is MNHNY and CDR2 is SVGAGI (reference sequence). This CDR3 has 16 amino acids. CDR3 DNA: TGTGCCAGCAGCAGCTCGGGGCAGGGGGAAGGCTATGGCTACACCTTC. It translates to CASSSSGQGEGYGYTF.

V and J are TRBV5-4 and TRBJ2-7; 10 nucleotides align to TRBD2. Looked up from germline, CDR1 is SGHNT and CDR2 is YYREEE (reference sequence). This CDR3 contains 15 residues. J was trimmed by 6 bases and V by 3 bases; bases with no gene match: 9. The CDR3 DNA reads TGTGCCAGCAGCTCTCGGGTAGCGGGAGGTGCCGAGCAGTACTTC. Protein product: CASSSRVAGGAEQYF.

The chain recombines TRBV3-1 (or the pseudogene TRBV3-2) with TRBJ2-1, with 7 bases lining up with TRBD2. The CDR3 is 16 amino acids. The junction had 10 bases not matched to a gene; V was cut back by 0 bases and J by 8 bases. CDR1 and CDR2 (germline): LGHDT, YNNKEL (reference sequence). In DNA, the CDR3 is TGTGCCAGCAGCCAAGATCCTAGCGGAGGGACGGATGAGCAGTTCTTC. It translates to CASSQDPSGGTDEQFF.

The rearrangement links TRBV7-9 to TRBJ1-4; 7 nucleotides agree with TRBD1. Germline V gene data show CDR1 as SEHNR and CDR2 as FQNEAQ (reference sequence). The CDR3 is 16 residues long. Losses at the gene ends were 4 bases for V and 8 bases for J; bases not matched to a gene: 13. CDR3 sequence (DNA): TGTGCCAGCAGCTCGCCGGCGACAGGGTTAGGAGAAAAACTGTTTTTT. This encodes CASSSPATGLGEKLFF.

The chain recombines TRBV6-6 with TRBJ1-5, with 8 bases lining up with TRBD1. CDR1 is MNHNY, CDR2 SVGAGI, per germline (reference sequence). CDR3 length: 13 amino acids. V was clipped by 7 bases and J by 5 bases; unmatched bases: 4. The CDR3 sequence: CASKGTGDQPQHF. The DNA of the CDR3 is TGTGCCAGCAAAGGGACAGGAGATCAGCCCCAGCATTTT.

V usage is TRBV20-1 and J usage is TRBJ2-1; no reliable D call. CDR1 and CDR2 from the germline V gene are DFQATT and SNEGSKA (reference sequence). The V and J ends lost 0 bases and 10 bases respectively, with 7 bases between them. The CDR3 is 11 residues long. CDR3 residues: CSARDPTEQFF. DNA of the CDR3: TGCAGTGCTAGAGATCCTACGGAGCAGTTCTTC.

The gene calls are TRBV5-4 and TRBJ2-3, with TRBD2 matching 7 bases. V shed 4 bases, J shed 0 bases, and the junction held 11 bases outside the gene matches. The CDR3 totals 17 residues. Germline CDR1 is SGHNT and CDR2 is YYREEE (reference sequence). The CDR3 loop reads CASSDQRGGRSTDTQYF. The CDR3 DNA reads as TGTGCCAGCAGCGATCAAAGGGGAGGGAGGAGCACAGATACGCAGTATTTT.

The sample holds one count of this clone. The CDR3 loop is CASSFVSGNTEAFF. The DNA of the CDR3 is TGTGCCAGCAGTTTTGTCAGTGGGAACACTGAAGCTTTCTTT. The V call is TRBV27, the J call TRBJ1-1; D unclear. V lost 3 bases and J lost 1, with 9 bases in between. Looked up from germline, CDR1 is MNHEY and CDR2 is SMNVEV (reference sequence). The CDR3 is made up of 14 amino acids.

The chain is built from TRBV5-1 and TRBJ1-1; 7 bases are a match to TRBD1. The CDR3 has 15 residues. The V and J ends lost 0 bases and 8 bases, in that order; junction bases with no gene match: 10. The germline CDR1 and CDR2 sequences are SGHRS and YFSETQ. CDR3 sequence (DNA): TGCGCCAGCAGCTTGGGCGGGACAGAGGTGCCAGAAGCTTTCTTT. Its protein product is CASSLGGTEVPEAFF. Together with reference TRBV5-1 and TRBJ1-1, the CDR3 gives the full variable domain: KAGVTQTPRYLIKTRGQQVTLSCSPISGHRSVSWYQQTPGQGLQFLFEYFSETQRNKGNFPGRFSGRQFSNSRSEMNVSTLELGDSALYLCASSLGGTEVPEAFFGQGTRLTVV.

CDR3: CASSPLQGENGELFF. CDR3 DNA sequence: TGTGCCAGCTCACCCCTGCAGGGGGAAAACGGGGAGCTGTTTTTT. V is TRBV18 and J is TRBJ2-2; the match to TRBD1 covers 7 bases. Germline V CDR1 and CDR2: KGHSH, LQKENI. V lost 3 bases and J lost 7; bases outside the gene matches: 8. This CDR3 has 15 amino acids.

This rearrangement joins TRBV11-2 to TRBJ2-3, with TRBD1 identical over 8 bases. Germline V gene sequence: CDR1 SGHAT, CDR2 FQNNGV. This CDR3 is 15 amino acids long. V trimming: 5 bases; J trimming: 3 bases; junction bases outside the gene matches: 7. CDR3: CASSPGQGVTDTQYF. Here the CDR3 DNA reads TGTGCCAGCAGCCCTGGACAGGGTGTTACAGATACGCAGTATTTT.

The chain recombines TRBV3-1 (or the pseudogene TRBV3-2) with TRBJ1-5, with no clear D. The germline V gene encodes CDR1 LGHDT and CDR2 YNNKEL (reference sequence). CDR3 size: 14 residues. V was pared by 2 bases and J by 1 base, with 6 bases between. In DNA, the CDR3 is TGTGCCAGCAGCCAATTACTGAGCAATCAGCCCCAGCATTTT. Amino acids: CASSQLLSNQPQHF.

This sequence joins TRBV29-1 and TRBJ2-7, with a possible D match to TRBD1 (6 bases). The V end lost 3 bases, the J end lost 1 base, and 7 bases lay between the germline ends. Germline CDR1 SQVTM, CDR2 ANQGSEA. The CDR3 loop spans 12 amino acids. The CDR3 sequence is CSVETGSYEQYF. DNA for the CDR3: TGCAGCGTTGAGACAGGTTCCTACGAGCAGTACTTC.

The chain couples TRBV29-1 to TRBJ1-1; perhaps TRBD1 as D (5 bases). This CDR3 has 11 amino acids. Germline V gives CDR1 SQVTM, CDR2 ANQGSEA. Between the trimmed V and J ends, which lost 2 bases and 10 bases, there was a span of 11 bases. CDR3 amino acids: CSVELGAVAFF. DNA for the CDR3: TGCAGCGTTGAATTAGGGGCGGTAGCTTTCTTT.

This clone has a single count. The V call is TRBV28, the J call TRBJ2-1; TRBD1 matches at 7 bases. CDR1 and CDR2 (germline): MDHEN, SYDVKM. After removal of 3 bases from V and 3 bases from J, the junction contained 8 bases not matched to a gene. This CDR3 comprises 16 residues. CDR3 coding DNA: TGTGCCAGCAGTTTTTCGCCCGGGACAGTCTACAATGAGCAGTTCTTC. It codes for CASSFSPGTVYNEQFF.

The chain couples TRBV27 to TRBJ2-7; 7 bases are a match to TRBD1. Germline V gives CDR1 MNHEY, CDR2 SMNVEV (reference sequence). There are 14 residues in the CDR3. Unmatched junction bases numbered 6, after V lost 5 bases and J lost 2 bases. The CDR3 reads CASSKFGTAYEQYF. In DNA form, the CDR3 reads TGTGCCAGCAGTAAATTCGGGACAGCCTACGAGCAGTACTTC.

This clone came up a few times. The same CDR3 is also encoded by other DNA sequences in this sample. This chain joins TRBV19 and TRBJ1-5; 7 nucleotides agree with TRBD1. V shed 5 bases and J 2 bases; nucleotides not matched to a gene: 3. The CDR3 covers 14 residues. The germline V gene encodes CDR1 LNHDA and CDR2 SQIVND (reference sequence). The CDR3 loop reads CASSPQGGNQPQHF. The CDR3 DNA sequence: TGTGCCAGTAGTCCTCAGGGGGGCAATCAGCCCCAGCATTTT.